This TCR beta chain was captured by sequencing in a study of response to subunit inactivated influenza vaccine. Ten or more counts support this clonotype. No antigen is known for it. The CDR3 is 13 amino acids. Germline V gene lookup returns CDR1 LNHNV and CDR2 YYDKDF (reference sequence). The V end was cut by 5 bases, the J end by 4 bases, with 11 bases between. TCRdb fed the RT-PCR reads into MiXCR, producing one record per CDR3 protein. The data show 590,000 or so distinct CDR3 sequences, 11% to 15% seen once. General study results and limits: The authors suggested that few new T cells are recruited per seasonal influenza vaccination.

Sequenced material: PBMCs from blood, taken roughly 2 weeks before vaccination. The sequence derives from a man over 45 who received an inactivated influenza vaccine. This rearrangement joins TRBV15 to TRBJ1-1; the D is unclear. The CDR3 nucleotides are TGTGCCACCAGCGGTGCAGGTGGCACTGAAGCTTTCTTT. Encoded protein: CATSGAGGTEAFF.